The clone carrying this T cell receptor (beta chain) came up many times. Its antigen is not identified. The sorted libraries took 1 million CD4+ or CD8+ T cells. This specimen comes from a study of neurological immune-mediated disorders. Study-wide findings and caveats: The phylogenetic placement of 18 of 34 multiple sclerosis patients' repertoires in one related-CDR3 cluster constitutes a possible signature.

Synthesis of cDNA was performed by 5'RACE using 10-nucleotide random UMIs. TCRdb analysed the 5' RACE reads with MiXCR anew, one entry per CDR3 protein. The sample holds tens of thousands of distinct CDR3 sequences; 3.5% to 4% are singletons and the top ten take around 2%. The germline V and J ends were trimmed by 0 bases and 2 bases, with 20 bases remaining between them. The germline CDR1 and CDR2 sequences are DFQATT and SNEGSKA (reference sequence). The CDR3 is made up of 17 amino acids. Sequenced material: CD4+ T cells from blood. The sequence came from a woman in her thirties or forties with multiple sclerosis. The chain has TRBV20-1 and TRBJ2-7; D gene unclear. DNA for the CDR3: TGCAGTGCTAGAGATTTTTCGAGACCCTATAGAACCTACGAGCAGTACTTC. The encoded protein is CSARDFSRPYRTYEQYF.